What follows are 27 T cell receptor beta chains derived from one specimen sequenced in a study of blood T cells in healthy people across ages. The use of a sample-barcoded 5' primer and a J-beta primer mix characterized a second PCR of roughly 6 to 11 cycles. TCRdb itself ran the 5' RACE reads through MiXCR, one entry per CDR3 protein. The data contain 1,500,000 or so distinct CDR3 sequences, roughly 43% of them singletons. Sequencing was performed on blood. The source is a young woman in good health.

The V call is TRBV15, the J call TRBJ1-1; 7 bases line up with TRBD1. There are 13 residues in the CDR3. Losses at the gene ends were 3 bases for V and 8 bases for J; bases not matched to a gene: 6. Per the germline V gene, CDR1 is LNHNV and CDR2 is YYDKDF (reference sequence). The CDR3 region is CATSRGQRLEAFF. In nucleotides, the CDR3 is TGTGCCACCAGCAGGGGACAGAGGCTAGAAGCTTTCTTT.

The table lists this clonotype with a few counts. J is TRBJ2-1 and V is TRBV20-1; D possibly corresponds to TRBD1 (5 bases). Trimming left V 0 bases short and J 9 bases short, with 9 bases between. The CDR3 runs to 12 residues. Germline V gene data show CDR1 as DFQATT and CDR2 as SNEGSKA (reference sequence). Here the CDR3 reads CSARDQGFEQFF. The CDR3 nucleotides are TGCAGTGCTAGAGATCAGGGTTTTGAGCAGTTCTTC.

This clonotype showed up many times. The V and J genes are TRBV20-1 and TRBJ2-3; 8 bases map to TRBD1. V shed 0 bases, J shed 4 bases, and the junction held 3 bases outside the gene matches. This CDR3 contains 14 residues. Germline V lookup: CDR1 DFQATT, CDR2 SNEGSKA (reference sequence). The CDR3 region has the DNA TGCAGTGCTAGAGACAGGGGGCCCGCAGATACGCAGTATTTT. It codes for CSARDRGPADTQYF.

This clonotype occurred a few times. The chain links TRBV10-3 to TRBJ2-1; unclear D gene. CDR3 size: 16 residues. Trimming removed 2 bases at V and 0 bases at J, with 11 bases between. Per the germline V gene, CDR1 is ENHRY and CDR2 is SYGVKD. This chain's CDR3 is CAISEEGWGSYNEQFF. CDR3 bases: TGTGCCATCAGTGAGGAAGGGTGGGGCTCCTACAATGAGCAGTTCTTC.

This clonotype was detected a few times. The rearrangement links TRBV4-1 to TRBJ1-6; D might be TRBD1 (5 bases). Germline-derived CDR1 and CDR2 are MGHRA and YSYEKL. The CDR3 covers 16 residues. The V gene lost 2 bases and the J gene lost 6 bases, with 14 bases spanning the gap. In DNA form, the CDR3 reads TGCGCCAGCAGCCAACTCTACGACAGATTTAATTCACCCCTCCACTTT. This translates into CASSQLYDRFNSPLHF.

The rearrangement uses TRBV29-1 and TRBJ1-1; unclear D gene. The CDR3 is made up of 13 amino acids. Germline lookup yields CDR1 SQVTM and CDR2 ANQGSEA. Trimming shortened V by 2 bases and J by 0 bases, and 7 bases separated the two germline ends. The DNA for the CDR3 is TGCAGCGTTGAACGGTTAATGAACACTGAAGCTTTCTTT. This sequence encodes CSVERLMNTEAFF.

The chain couples TRBV4-3 to TRBJ2-7; D may match TRBD1 or TRBD2 (5 bases each). CDR1 and CDR2 from the germline V gene are LGHNA and YSLEER. V lost 0 bases and J 1 base, leaving 19 bases between the germline ends. The CDR3 has 18 residues. The CDR3 is CASSQDWGRLQRSYEQYF. DNA of the CDR3: TGCGCCAGCAGCCAAGATTGGGGCAGACTACAGAGATCCTACGAGCAGTACTTC.

The V call is TRBV27, the J call TRBJ2-7; weak D call: TRBD1 (5 bases). Germline CDR1 is MNHEY and CDR2 is SMNVEV (reference sequence). V gave up 0 bases and J gave up 0 bases, with 9 bases separating them. The CDR3 contains 15 residues. The CDR3 coding sequence is TGTGCCAGCAGTTTATCCGCAGGGTACTCCTACGAGCAGTACTTC. Protein: CASSLSAGYSYEQYF.

This clonotype was observed a handful of times. The chain links TRBV12-3 or TRBV12-4 to TRBJ2-7; D remains ambiguous. This CDR3 spans 11 amino acids. Trimming shortened V by 6 bases and J by 6 bases, and 9 bases separated the two germline ends. The CDR3 region is CASSIVGEQYF. DNA of the CDR3: TGTGCCAGCAGCATCGTTGGCGAGCAGTACTTC.

This clonotype has just a few counts. The chain links TRBV25-1 to TRBJ2-7; 10 bases are shared with TRBD1. Germline CDR1 and CDR2: MGHDK and SYGVNS. Trimming at V came to 4 bases and at J to 4 bases, leaving 4 bases not matched to a gene. The CDR3 consists of 14 residues. The CDR3 sequence: CASSAGQGDYEQYF. DNA for the CDR3: TGTGCCAGCAGTGCCGGACAGGGGGATTACGAGCAGTACTTC.

V is TRBV14 and J is TRBJ2-7, with D hard to call. Germline values: CDR1 SGHDN, CDR2 FVKESK. The V gene lost 6 bases and the J gene lost 3 bases, with 12 bases spanning the gap. This CDR3 region has 13 residues. The CDR3 spells CASRTVSLYEQYF. CDR3 nucleotide sequence: TGTGCCAGCAGGACCGTTAGCCTCTACGAGCAGTACTTC.

The J gene is TRBJ2-1, the V gene TRBV20-1; 7 nucleotides line up with TRBD1. Germline lookup yields CDR1 DFQATT and CDR2 SNEGSKA (reference sequence). The CDR3 has 12 amino acids. With V trimmed by 1 base and J by 14 bases, 8 bases remained unmatched. The CDR3 DNA sequence: TGCAGTGCTAGAGGCTTCTCAGGGGGAAAGTTCTTC. This codes for CSARGFSGGKFF.

As regards this clonotype: Sequence at one end of the junction differs from germline and may be a read error. The V gene is TRBV10-3, the J gene TRBJ2-3; 13 bases are a match to TRBD2. This CDR3 has 19 amino acids. Germline lookup yields CDR1 ENHRY and CDR2 SYGVKD. The CDR3 region is CATSDSGTSGDPTTDTQYF. CDR3 sequence (DNA): TGTGCCACCAGTGACTCCGGGACTAGCGGGGACCCCACGACAGATACGCAGTATTTT.

This clonotype was observed a handful of times. The CDR3 DNA reads as TGTGCCATCAGTGACGTCAGAACCTACGAGCAGTACTTC. It yields the protein CAISDVRTYEQYF. V is TRBV10-3 and J is TRBJ2-7, with unresolved D. Germline CDR1 reads ENHRY; CDR2 reads SYGVKD. This CDR3 has 13 residues. The V gene lost 3 bases and the J gene lost 2 bases, with 8 bases spanning the gap.

J is TRBJ1-4 and V is TRBV6-5, with 9 nucleotides matching TRBD1. This CDR3 spans 14 amino acids. Trimming at V came to 6 bases and at J to 6 bases, leaving 5 bases not matched to a gene. Germline V gene sequence: CDR1 MNHEY, CDR2 SVGAGI. CDR3 protein: CASRRTGVDEKLFF. The CDR3 DNA reads TGTGCCAGCAGACGGACAGGGGTCGATGAAAAACTGTTTTTT.

The V and J genes are TRBV6-2 or TRBV6-3 and TRBJ2-5, with D perhaps matching TRBD2 (5 bases). Germline values: CDR1 MNHEY, CDR2 SVGEGT. The V end was cut by 2 bases, the J end by 4 bases, with 11 bases between. The CDR3 is 14 amino acids. The CDR3 coding sequence is TGTGCCAGCAGTTACGAGGGATGGGCAGAGACCCAGTACTTC. This gives the protein CASSYEGWAETQYF.

The chain has TRBV14 and TRBJ1-5; the D gene is possibly TRBD1 (5 bases). This CDR3 has 15 amino acids. Germline V lookup: CDR1 SGHDN, CDR2 FVKESK. Trimming removed 8 bases at V and 1 base at J, with 15 bases between. The CDR3 DNA is TGTGCCAGCCTGACAGCCTGGGGGAGCAATCAGCCCCAGCATTTT. Residues: CASLTAWGSNQPQHF.

This chain joins TRBV7-9 and TRBJ2-2; 9 bases map to TRBD1. The J segment lost 0 bases and the V segment lost 4 bases, leaving 6 bases of the junction unmatched. The CDR3 has 17 residues. The germline V gene has CDR1 SEHNR and CDR2 FQNEAQ (reference sequence). CDR3 DNA: TGTGCCAGCAGCTCCCTCCGACAGGGGGCGAACACCGGGGAGCTGTTTTTT. This encodes CASSSLRQGANTGELFF.

In its sample, this clonotype was seen a few times. With a much larger clone just one base away, this may be a read error. V is TRBV4-3 and J is TRBJ2-1, with 11 bases aligning to TRBD2. The J call could be wrong; TRBJ2-7 is a better fit for the DNA end. Germline V gene lookup returns CDR1 LGHNA and CDR2 YSLEER. The CDR3 is 16 residues long. The CDR3 reads CASSQDPSGGYNEQYF. DNA for the CDR3: TGCGCCAGCAGCCAAGACCCTAGCGGGGGGTACAATGAGCAGTACTTC.

The chain links TRBV5-4 to TRBJ2-5, with TRBD2 matching 8 bases. This CDR3 is built from 14 residues. Germline loops: CDR1 SGHNT, CDR2 YYREEE (reference sequence). The V gene end was trimmed by 3 bases and the J gene end by 5 bases; junction bases not matched to a gene: 6. Written as DNA, the CDR3 is TGTGCCAGCAGCTCAGCGGGGGCAGTGGAGACCCAGTACTTC. Protein sequence: CASSSAGAVETQYF.

Comments on this clonotype: Germline is not matched at one junction end, which may reflect a read error. This sequence joins TRBV7-9 and TRBJ1-1, with a weak D call TRBD1 (5 bases). There are 13 residues in the CDR3. The germline V gene has CDR1 SEHNR and CDR2 FQNEAQ (reference sequence). The CDR3 spells CASSLAQGTEAFF. Written as DNA, the CDR3 is TGTGCCAGCAGTTTAGCGCAGGGTACTGAAGCTTTCTTT. Full variable domain (missing parts from reference TRBV7-9 and TRBJ1-1): DTGVSQNPRHKITKRGQNVTFRCDPISEHNRLYWYRQTLGQGPEFLTYFQNEAQLEKSRLLSDRFSAERPKGSFSTLEIQRTEQGDSAMYLCASSLAQGTEAFFGQGTRLTVV.

V gene TRBV27 combines with J gene TRBJ1-4, with D maybe TRBD1 (6 bases). There are 13 residues in the CDR3. Trimming pared 4 bases from V and 8 bases from J, leaving 11 bases between. Germline CDR1 is MNHEY and CDR2 is SMNVEV (reference sequence). CDR3 nucleotides: TGTGCCAGCAGTTGGGGGGCGCAGGAAAAACTGTTTTTT. Translating it yields CASSWGAQEKLFF. Complete variable domain (other parts from reference TRBV27 and TRBJ1-4): EAQVTQNPRYLITVTGKKLTVTCSQNMNHEYMSWYRQDPGLGLRQIYYSMNVEVTDKGDVPEGYKVSRKEKRNFPLILESPSPNQTSLYFCASSWGAQEKLFFGSGTQLSVL.

The CDR3 protein is CASSFNQETQYF. In DNA, the CDR3 is TGTGCCAGCAGCTTTAATCAAGAGACCCAGTACTTC. The chain joins TRBV7-8 to TRBJ2-5; D gene uncertain. CDR3 length equals 12 residues. V shed 3 bases and J shed 2 bases, with 4 bases lying between them. Germline CDR1 is SGHVS and CDR2 is FQNEAQ. Full variable domain (outside the CDR3, taken from reference TRBV7-8 and TRBJ2-5): GAGVSQSPRYKVAKRGQDVALRCDPISGHVSLFWYQQALGQGPEFLTYFQNEAQLDKSGLPSDRFFAERPEGSVSTLKIQRTQQEDSAVYLCASSFNQETQYFGPGTRLLVL.

There are a few counts of this clonotype. The chain recombines TRBV27 with TRBJ2-7, with D perhaps matching TRBD2 (6 bases). This CDR3 has 18 residues. The germline V and J ends were trimmed by 6 bases and 4 bases, with 28 bases remaining between them. Germline lookup yields CDR1 MNHEY and CDR2 SMNVEV (reference sequence). CDR3 nucleotide sequence: TGTGCCAGCAGGCTATTGGGAAATCCGGGAGCGCTCGGGTACGAGCAGTACTTC. Translating gives CASRLLGNPGALGYEQYF.

The V gene is TRBV18, the J gene TRBJ1-5; TRBD1 might be the D (5 bases). The V gene's germline CDR1 is KGHSH and CDR2 LQKENI. The V gene lost 1 base and the J gene lost 2 bases, with 18 bases spanning the gap. This CDR3 region has 18 residues. The CDR3 nucleotides read TGTGCCAGCTCACCACAGGGACGGACGGGGTATGGCAATCAGCCCCAGCATTTT. Protein sequence: CASSPQGRTGYGNQPQHF.

The chain joins TRBV7-9 to TRBJ2-1; 7 positions match TRBD1. V gave up 6 bases and J gave up 0 bases; unmatched junction bases: 8. From germline, CDR1 is SEHNR and CDR2 FQNEAQ (reference sequence). The CDR3 sequence is 16 residues long. The CDR3 spells CASRFPRDSSYNEQFF. The CDR3 DNA follows: TGTGCCAGCAGATTTCCGAGGGACAGCTCCTACAATGAGCAGTTCTTC.

With regard to this clonotype: At one end the junction does not follow the germline gene, possibly because of a read error. The CDR3 DNA sequence: TGCGCCAACAGCTTGGCGGGGGTTAACTATGGCTACACCTTC. It encodes CANSLAGVNYGYTF. The chain carries TRBV5-1 and TRBJ1-2, with TRBD1 as a possible D gene (5 bases). CDR3 length equals 14 residues. Germline lookup yields CDR1 SGHRS and CDR2 YFSETQ.